The 9 T cell receptor beta chains below were found in one sample sequenced in a study of T cells in localized non-small cell lung cancer. Sequencing was performed with immunoSEQ multiplex PCR; in TCRdb, only in-frame clones are kept and a portion is missing. Of about 21,000 clones in the sample, 70% to 90% were seen once. Sequenced here: peripheral blood mononuclear cells, sampled before any cancer treatment. The receptors derive from a male donor older than 55 with stage II lung adenocarcinoma.

The chain uses TRBV4-1 and TRBJ2-5; D perhaps matches TRBD1 (6 bases). V shed 6 bases and J shed 0 bases, with 11 bases lying between them. Germline V gives CDR1 MGHRA, CDR2 YSYEKL. This CDR3 spans 14 amino acids. The CDR3 is CASSRRDNQETQYF. The CDR3 DNA reads as TGCGCCAGCAGTCGCCGGGACAACCAAGAGACCCAGTACTTC.

There are a few counts of this clone. The V call is TRBV7-2, the J call TRBJ2-7; 9 bases match TRBD1. From germline, CDR1 is SGHTA and CDR2 FQGNSA. The trim removed 5 bases at V and 3 bases at J, leaving 8 bases unmatched. The CDR3 is 15 residues long. The CDR3 protein is CASSNSPGQGYEQYF. CDR3 DNA: TGTGCCAGCAGCAACTCACCGGGACAGGGCTACGAGCAGTACTTC.

The rearrangement joins TRBV6-1 to TRBJ1-1; the D is unclear. This CDR3 has 13 residues. Trimming took 4 bases from V and 4 from J, leaving 10 bases between them. CDR1 is MNHNS and CDR2 is SASEGT in the germline V gene. This CDR3 is CASSVGRGTEAFF. The CDR3, as DNA: TGTGCCAGCAGTGTCGGGAGAGGCACTGAAGCTTTCTTT.

J is TRBJ2-2 and V is TRBV19, with 12 nucleotides matching TRBD2. Germline trimming cut 3 bases from V and 5 bases from J; bases unmatched to any gene: 13. Germline V CDR1 and CDR2: LNHDA, SQIVND (reference sequence). CDR3 length: 19 residues. DNA of the CDR3: TGTGCCAGTAGTATCAACCAACAACTAGCGGGAGGAGGGACCGGGGAGCTGTTTTTT. Protein product: CASSINQQLAGGGTGELFF.

This chain links TRBV11-1 with TRBJ2-5; 8 positions match TRBD1. Germline loops: CDR1 SGHAT, CDR2 FQDESV (reference sequence). V shed 5 bases, J shed 4 bases, and the junction held 9 bases outside the gene matches. The CDR3 has 15 residues. CDR3: CASSTDGQGIETQYF. The CDR3 bases are TGTGCCAGCAGCACGGACGGACAGGGTATAGAGACCCAGTACTTC.

A single count supports this clone. This chain connects TRBV2 to TRBJ2-2, with TRBD1 matching over 7 bases. The germline gives CDR1 SNHLY, CDR2 FYNNEI. The ends lost 9 bases at V and 6 bases at J; junction bases unmatched: 7. The CDR3 has 13 amino acids. The CDR3 sequence is CASDRARPGELFF. The CDR3 nucleotides read TGTGCCAGTGACAGGGCGAGACCCGGGGAGCTGTTTTTT.

The count of this clone is one. The J gene is TRBJ2-2, the V gene TRBV6-5, with D perhaps assigned TRBD1 or TRBD2 (5 bases each). The CDR3 loop spans 14 amino acids. CDR1 is MNHEY and CDR2 is SVGAGI in the germline V gene. V lost 6 bases, J lost 6 bases, and 14 bases lay in between. The chain's CDR3 is CASRIPQGPGELFF. The CDR3 coding sequence is TGTGCCAGCAGGATCCCCCAGGGACCCGGGGAGCTGTTTTTT.

This chain joins TRBV11-2 and TRBJ2-1; TRBD1 aligns across 7 bases. The ends lost 5 bases at V and 7 bases at J; junction bases unmatched: 5. The germline V gene has CDR1 SGHAT and CDR2 FQNNGV. This CDR3 spans 13 amino acids. The CDR3 spells CASSPRDSNEQFF. CDR3 sequence (DNA): TGTGCCAGCAGCCCCCGGGACAGTAATGAGCAGTTCTTC.

The chain is built from TRBV29-1 and TRBJ2-7; TRBD2 is a possible D gene (5 bases). Deletions cut 6 bases from V and 5 bases from J, with 17 bases between. The CDR3 loop spans 13 amino acids. Germline V gene data show CDR1 as SQVTM and CDR2 as ANQGSEA. The CDR3 sequence: CSVSGMTRDEQYF. The CDR3 region has the DNA TGCAGCGTGTCGGGGATGACTCGAGACGAGCAGTACTTC.